This TCR beta chain was identified during a study of blood T cell repertoires in COVID-19. Study-wide context: PBMCs, B-cell-depleted T cells, or T cells were the source of the cDNA or gDNA that made up the material.

This CDR3 is built from 13 residues. Germline CDR1 SQVTM, CDR2 ANQGSEA. Trimming removed 4 bases from V and 3 bases from J; junction bases left unmatched: 4. As originally analysed: Reference gene primers were amplified, and this amplification served to estimate nucleated cell counts. TCRdb keeps only in-frame clones here, not all; method: immunoSEQ multiplex PCR. D and trimming were read from the DNA, whereas the V and J calls and clone size are those reported in that table. The data show about 210,000 clones, with approximately 80% seen just once and 8.9% held by the top ten. Sample: PBMCs or T cells enriched from blood (not recorded which). This chain connects TRBV29-1 to TRBJ2-7; 9 nucleotides agree with TRBD1. The sequence came from a woman between 50 and 59 years old with acute COVID-19. The DNA for the CDR3 is TGCAGCGTTGCGGGACAGGGAGGCTACGAGCAGTACTTC. It is translated as CSVAGQGGYEQYF.